The next 27 T cell receptor beta chains were all read from a single sample in a study of T cells in localized non-small cell lung cancer. Libraries were prepared by immunoSEQ multiplex PCR; TCRdb keeps only in-frame clonotypes and omits some of them. Among 55,000 to 80,000 clones listed, 80% to 90% were seen once. The source material was peripheral blood, sampled before any cancer treatment. The source of these receptors is an older female donor with stage I lung adenocarcinoma.

The chain is built from TRBV7-6 and TRBJ2-1; 8 bases align to TRBD2. V dropped 4 bases and J dropped 7; count of bases not matched to a gene: 12. The CDR3 sequence is 16 residues long. The germline gives CDR1 SGHVS, CDR2 FNYEAQ. CDR3 bases: TGTGCCAGCAGCTCCCGGGGTAGCGGGACCCATAATGAGCAGTTCTTC. Protein: CASSSRGSGTHNEQFF.

Written as DNA, the CDR3 is TGTGCCAGCAACCCGGGGGACCACTACAATGAGCAGTTCTTC. This translates into CASNPGDHYNEQFF. This chain joins TRBV19 and TRBJ2-1; maybe TRBD2 (6 bases). The length of the CDR3 is 14 residues. The ends were cut back, 9 bases at V and 3 bases at J, with 15 bases in the middle. Per the germline V gene, CDR1 is LNHDA and CDR2 is SQIVND (reference sequence).

The chain employs TRBV5-6 and TRBJ2-5; possibly TRBD2 for D (7 bases). The tail of the sequence fits TRBJ2-7 better, so the J call may be wrong. In germline, CDR1 is SGHDT, CDR2 YYEEEE. This CDR3 contains 15 residues. In DNA, the CDR3 is TGTGCCAGCAGCCAGGGAGGGACACTTACCTACGAGCAGTACTTC. Translating gives CASSQGGTLTYEQYF.

The V call is TRBV11-1, the J call TRBJ1-4, with D possibly being TRBD1 (6 bases). From germline, CDR1 is SGHAT and CDR2 FQDESV (reference sequence). The CDR3 runs to 16 residues. The V gene lost 5 bases and the J gene lost 3 bases, with 16 bases spanning the gap. CDR3 residues: CASSQGSPAANEKLFF. Written as DNA, the CDR3 is TGTGCCAGCAGCCAGGGGAGCCCGGCAGCTAATGAAAAACTGTTTTTT.

This chain uses TRBV11-1 with TRBJ1-2, with D uncertain. Trimming shortened V by 5 bases and J by 8 bases, and 15 bases separated the two germline ends. The CDR3 covers 13 residues. Per the germline V gene, CDR1 is SGHAT and CDR2 is FQDESV (reference sequence). DNA for the CDR3: TGTGCCAGCAGCCCTGACCTCCTAGGGGGCTACACCTTC. This sequence encodes CASSPDLLGGYTF.

This chain uses TRBV27 with TRBJ2-2, with a possible D match to TRBD2 (5 bases). Germline CDR1 and CDR2: MNHEY and SMNVEV (reference sequence). The V gene lost 9 bases and the J gene lost 5 bases, with 19 bases spanning the gap. This CDR3 has 15 amino acids. This CDR3 reads CASTTWGEETGELFF. The CDR3 coding sequence is TGTGCCAGTACCACCTGGGGAGAAGAAACCGGGGAGCTGTTTTTT.

Within the sample, this clone is medium-sized. The genes are TRBV28 and TRBJ1-5; D uncertain. V was clipped by 6 bases and J by 3 bases, with 12 bases between them. This CDR3 is 14 amino acids long. Per the germline V gene, CDR1 is MDHEN and CDR2 is SYDVKM. The CDR3 is CASSRGGFNQPQHF. CDR3 nucleotides: TGTGCCAGCAGCCGCGGTGGATTCAATCAGCCCCAGCATTTT.

This clone has more than one count but fewer than ten. This sequence joins TRBV19 and TRBJ1-2; D ambiguous. Deletions cut 8 bases from V and 0 bases from J, with 16 bases between. This CDR3 contains 15 residues. Looked up from germline, CDR1 is LNHDA and CDR2 is SQIVND (reference sequence). DNA of the CDR3: TGTGCCAGTGGACTTTGGTCAGGCTCTAACTATGGCTACACCTTC. Translation gives CASGLWSGSNYGYTF.

This rearrangement joins TRBV18 to TRBJ1-1, with D unclear. The CDR3 runs to 11 residues. The V and J ends lost 4 bases and 10 bases respectively, with 10 bases between them. The germline V gene has CDR1 KGHSH and CDR2 LQKENI. The CDR3 nucleotides are TGTGCCAGCTCACAGGGTGAAGGAGCTTTCTTT. Translating it yields CASSQGEGAFF. The complete variable domain, with remaining parts taken from reference TRBV18 and TRBJ1-1, reads NAGVMQNPRHLVRRRGQEARLRCSPMKGHSHVYWYRQLPEEGLKFMVYLQKENIIDESGMPKERFSAEFPKEGPSILRIQQVVRGDSAAYFCASSQGEGAFFGQGTRLTVV.

The DNA for the CDR3 is TGTGCCAGTTATCCCAACAGGGGTGATAGCAATCAGCCCCAGCATTTT. This translates into CASYPNRGDSNQPQHF. This rearrangement joins TRBV28 to TRBJ1-5, with 7 bases lining up with TRBD1. V lost 9 bases to trimming and J lost 0 bases; unmatched junction nucleotides: 11. The CDR3 runs to 16 residues. CDR1 is MDHEN and CDR2 is SYDVKM in the germline V gene.

The V gene is TRBV2, the J gene TRBJ2-1; TRBD1 is a possible D gene (6 bases). The V gene lost 5 bases and the J gene lost 7 bases, with 9 bases spanning the gap. The CDR3 extends over 12 amino acids. Germline values: CDR1 SNHLY, CDR2 FYNNEI. Here the CDR3 DNA reads TGTGCCAGCAGTTCAGGGGCAAATGAGCAGTTCTTC. Its protein is CASSSGANEQFF.

DNA of the CDR3: TGTGCCAGCAGCGGATTTTCCTACGAGCAGTACTTC. Amino acid sequence: CASSGFSYEQYF. The rearrangement links TRBV14 to TRBJ2-7; D ambiguous. V lost 5 bases to trimming and J lost 1 base, with 6 bases between them. The CDR3 contains 12 residues. Germline CDR1 and CDR2: SGHDN and FVKESK.

This clone was recorded once. J is TRBJ2-3 and V is TRBV5-1; TRBD2 matches 14 bases. The CDR3 sequence is 16 residues long. J was trimmed by 6 bases and V by 4 bases; bases with no gene match: 7. The germline gives CDR1 SGHRS, CDR2 YFSETQ. CDR3 sequence: CASSLGRTSGGDTQYF. The DNA for the CDR3 is TGCGCCAGCAGCCTCGGACGGACTAGCGGGGGGGATACGCAGTATTTT.

This chain connects TRBV5-1 to TRBJ2-7, with no clear D. The CDR3 sequence is 15 residues long. The germline gives CDR1 SGHRS, CDR2 YFSETQ. Trimming cost V 0 bases and J 0 bases, with 10 bases left between them. DNA for the CDR3: TGCGCCAGCAGCTTGGCCCTGGGAAGCTCCTACGAGCAGTACTTC. Its protein product is CASSLALGSSYEQYF.

The rearrangement uses TRBV7-8 and TRBJ2-7, with D possibly TRBD1 on 5 matching bases. Trimming stripped 8 bases from V and 0 bases from J, with 14 bases between. CDR1 SGHVS and CDR2 FQNEAQ come from the germline V gene. This CDR3 spans 14 amino acids. Written as DNA, the CDR3 is TGTGCCAGCCAGGGCCGGATTAGCTCCTACGAGCAGTACTTC. It yields the protein CASQGRISSYEQYF.

This chain connects TRBV10-3 to TRBJ1-4, with 7 positions matching TRBD1. This CDR3 region has 13 residues. In germline, CDR1 is ENHRY, CDR2 SYGVKD. With V trimmed by 4 bases and J by 10 bases, 6 bases remained unmatched. In DNA form, the CDR3 reads TGTGCCATCAGTGGAGGGCAGGGGGGAAAACTGTTTTTT. It yields the protein CAISGGQGGKLFF.

The chain couples TRBV5-4 to TRBJ2-7, with D unresolved. The V end was cut by 2 bases, the J end by 7 bases, with 7 bases between. The CDR3 has 11 residues. Germline loops: CDR1 SGHNT, CDR2 YYREEE (reference sequence). CDR3 nucleotide sequence: TGTGCCAGCAGCTTCAATCAAGAGCAGTACTTC. Its translation is CASSFNQEQYF. Using reference TRBV5-4 and TRBJ2-7 for the parts outside the CDR3, the full variable domain is ETGVTQSPTHLIKTRGQQVTLRCSSQSGHNTVSWYQQALGQGPQFIFQYYREEENGRGNFPPRFSGLQFPNYSSELNVNALELDDSALYLCASSFNQEQYFGPGTRLTVT.

The chain has TRBV5-1 and TRBJ2-3; a weak D match, TRBD1 (5 bases). V was shortened by 4 bases and J by 1 base, with 16 bases between the two germline ends. The CDR3 is 16 residues long. Per the germline V gene, CDR1 is SGHRS and CDR2 is YFSETQ. The CDR3 reads CASSIRQTSRTDTQYF. In nucleotides, the CDR3 is TGCGCCAGCAGCATAAGACAGACATCGCGCACAGATACGCAGTATTTT.

This chain uses TRBV7-9 with TRBJ2-5, with 8 bases identical to TRBD1. The ends lost 3 bases at V and 1 base at J; junction bases unmatched: 7. Germline-derived CDR1 and CDR2 are SEHNR and FQNEAQ (reference sequence). This CDR3 has 16 amino acids. CDR3 region: CASSFDRGGFQETQYF. The CDR3 coding sequence is TGTGCCAGCAGCTTCGACAGGGGTGGGTTCCAAGAGACCCAGTACTTC.

The sample holds one count of this clone. The J gene is TRBJ1-1, the V gene TRBV5-6, with D unresolved. Germline CDR1 and CDR2: SGHDT and YYEEEE. Trimming left V 0 bases short and J 2 bases short, with 8 bases between. This CDR3 spans 14 amino acids. The CDR3 DNA reads TGTGCCAGCAGCTTGGCGGGGAAAAACACTGAAGCTTTCTTT. It specifies CASSLAGKNTEAFF.

The chain joins TRBV6-6 to TRBJ1-2; D might be TRBD1 (5 bases). The CDR3 loop spans 14 amino acids. The V and J ends lost 5 bases and 8 bases respectively, with 18 bases between them. From germline, CDR1 is MNHNY and CDR2 SVGAGI (reference sequence). CDR3 DNA: TGTGCCAGCAGTCCCAAGATGACAGCAGGGGGCTACACCTTC. Protein: CASSPKMTAGGYTF.

This chain joins TRBV6-4 and TRBJ2-7; D possibly corresponds to TRBD2 (5 bases). V dropped 9 bases and J dropped 2 bases, with 11 bases sitting between them. Germline CDR1 MRHNA, CDR2 SNTAGT. This CDR3 has 12 residues. Written as DNA, the CDR3 is TGTGCCAGTCCAGCGGAAGCCTACGAGCAGTACTTC. Its protein product is CASPAEAYEQYF.

This clone is a singleton in its sample. The V gene is TRBV2, the J gene TRBJ1-1; perhaps TRBD1 as D (5 bases). There are 15 residues in the CDR3. Germline assignment: CDR1 SNHLY and CDR2 FYNNEI. Trimming took 3 bases from V and 7 from J, leaving 18 bases between them. The CDR3 region has the DNA TGTGCCAGCAGTGAGGGAGTTTGGGGGGAGATTGAAGCTTTCTTT. Translating gives CASSEGVWGEIEAFF.

This chain uses TRBV18 with TRBJ2-7; D gene unclear. The CDR3 has 14 amino acids. Germline CDR1 is KGHSH and CDR2 is LQKENI. V lost 4 bases, J lost 0 bases, and 10 bases lay in between. DNA for the CDR3: TGTGCCAGCTCACAGTGGGGATCCTCCTACGAGCAGTACTTC. Its translation: CASSQWGSSYEQYF.

J is TRBJ2-7 and V is TRBV18, with D hard to call. Trimming stripped 6 bases from V and 4 bases from J, with 16 bases between. The CDR3 is made up of 14 amino acids. The germline V gene encodes CDR1 KGHSH and CDR2 LQKENI. CDR3 bases: TGTGCCAGCTCTCGTTTTTCTGCGCCGTACGAGCAGTACTTC. Protein sequence: CASSRFSAPYEQYF.

The sample holds one count of this clone. This chain links TRBV7-9 with TRBJ2-5; 7 nucleotides agree with TRBD1. V shed 3 bases and J 4 bases; nucleotides not matched to a gene: 11. The germline V gene has CDR1 SEHNR and CDR2 FQNEAQ (reference sequence). The CDR3 has 16 amino acids. CDR3 DNA sequence: TGTGCCAGCAGCTTTTACTCAGGGGGAAAGCCAGAGACCCAGTACTTC. Amino acid sequence: CASSFYSGGKPETQYF. The variable domain in full, completed from reference TRBV7-9 and TRBJ2-5, reads DTGVSQNPRHKITKRGQNVTFRCDPISEHNRLYWYRQTLGQGPEFLTYFQNEAQLEKSRLLSDRFSAERPKGSFSTLEIQRTEQGDSAMYLCASSFYSGGKPETQYFGPGTRLLVL.

The J gene is TRBJ1-3, the V gene TRBV5-1; no firm D call. Between the trimmed V and J ends, which lost 0 bases and 2 bases, there was a span of 9 bases. The CDR3 is 15 amino acids. The germline V gene encodes CDR1 SGHRS and CDR2 YFSETQ. The CDR3 coding sequence is TGCGCCAGCAGCTTGGAGGGTTCAACTGGAAACACCATATATTTT. It yields the protein CASSLEGSTGNTIYF. Complete variable domain (other parts from reference TRBV5-1 and TRBJ1-3): KAGVTQTPRYLIKTRGQQVTLSCSPISGHRSVSWYQQTPGQGLQFLFEYFSETQRNKGNFPGRFSGRQFSNSRSEMNVSTLELGDSALYLCASSLEGSTGNTIYFGEGSWLTVV.